This TCR beta chain was obtained from a study of T-cell reconstitution after alpha-beta-depleted transplantation in children. The germline V gene has CDR1 SQVTM and CDR2 ANQGSEA. V lost 7 bases and J 1 base, leaving 16 bases between the germline ends. The CDR3 has 14 residues. The TCRbeta library was prepared with unique molecular identifiers. MiXCR, run by TCRdb on the PCR reads, gives a single entry per CDR3 protein. Among some 400,000 distinct CDR3 sequences listed, around 20% were seen once. The receptor was derived from a human donor who donated a stem cell graft to a child with acute myeloid leukemia. Source: PBMCs from the stem cell graft donor, taken from the stem cell graft. The rearrangement links TRBV29-1 to TRBJ1-1; perhaps TRBD1 as D (5 bases). DNA of the CDR3: TGCAGCGCCTACAAGGGACGGACGAACACTGAAGCTTTCTTT. Protein product: CSAYKGRTNTEAFF.